This T cell receptor beta chain was recovered during a study of blood T cells in healthy people across ages. Through a sample-barcoded 5' primer and a J-beta primer mix, a second PCR was run for about 6 to 12 cycles. TCRdb independently ran MiXCR on the 5' RACE reads; one entry per CDR3 protein. The table records around 990,000 distinct CDR3 sequences, 35% to 40% of them present only once. This clonotype was counted only a few times. Trimming cost V 4 bases and J 4 bases; bases outside gene matches: 8. CDR3 length: 15 amino acids. The germline CDR1 and CDR2 sequences are LGHNA and YSLEER. The sequenced material came from blood. The clonotype was recovered from a man younger than 30 in good health. The chain is built from TRBV4-3 and TRBJ2-3, with TRBD1 matching over 7 bases. CDR3: CASSRRQGSPDTQYF. The CDR3 nucleotides are TGCGCCAGCAGCCGTAGACAGGGTTCCCCAGATACGCAGTATTTT.